This TCR beta chain was obtained from a study of cytomegalovirus exposure and HLA in healthy donors. About the research overall: T cells numbering about 179 million yielded around 120 million unique TCR beta sequences in an earlier analysis.

PCR used 60 Vbeta primers and 13 Jbeta primers. Clones were read by immunoSEQ multiplex PCR, and TCRdb kept only the in-frame ones, dropping some. Of 60,000 to 75,000 clones listed, approximately 79% were seen once; the top ten hold nearly 3%. V shed 7 bases, J shed 1 base, and the junction held 5 bases outside the gene matches. CDR1 is LNHDA and CDR2 is SQIVND in the germline V gene (reference sequence). This CDR3 is 16 amino acids long. The TCR comes from a woman under 40 in good health and CMV-seronegative. Sequencing used PBMCs. The chain combines TRBV19 with TRBJ1-4; the match to TRBD1 covers 11 bases. The DNA of the CDR3 is TGTGCCAGTACCGGACAGGGGGCGAGAACTAATGAAAAACTGTTTTTT. Its translation: CASTGQGARTNEKLFF. The full variable domain, rest sourced from reference TRBV19 and TRBJ1-4, is DGGITQSPKYLFRKEGQNVTLSCEQNLNHDAMYWYRQDPGQGLRLIYYSQIVNDFQKGDIAEGYSVSREKKESFPLTVTSAQKNPTAFYLCASTGQGARTNEKLFFGSGTQLSVL.